This TCR beta chain was recovered during a study of CD8 T cells in Susac syndrome. The RNA input was roughly 0.45 to 1 ug, and it was reverse transcribed with random hexamers. The immunoSEQ assay covered 54 Vbeta and 13 Jbeta segments for CDR3. A single record per CDR3 protein comes from TCRdb applying MiXCR to the immunoSEQ multiplex PCR reads. The repertoire holds roughly 200,000 distinct CDR3 sequences, with around 96% as singletons. The study, taken as a whole, reports: The study conceded that its TCR sequencing and HLA analysis involved relatively few individuals.

V lost 2 bases to trimming and J lost 6 bases, with 14 bases between them. The CDR3 totals 15 residues. Germline V gene lookup returns CDR1 SNHLY and CDR2 FYNNEI. A remark on this clonotype: Its matching antigen is unknown.

The sequenced sample was CD8+ T cells from PBMCs. This clonotype was sampled from a human donor with multiple sclerosis. The V and J genes are TRBV2 and TRBJ2-1; D possibly corresponds to TRBD1 (6 bases). CDR3 nucleotides: TGTGCCAGCAGTGAAAGCCCCTCAGGGGCCAATGAGCAGTTCTTC. As protein: CASSESPSGANEQFF.